This T cell receptor (beta chain) was found in a study of blood T cell repertoires in COVID-19. Across the whole study: There were acute and convalescent COVID-19 samples, and they came from the United States, Italy and Spain. Sample material is recorded as cDNA or gDNA derived from T cells, B-cell-depleted T cells, or PBMCs.

Authors' methods: Estimated nucleated cell counts came from reference gene primer amplification. Data came from immunoSEQ multiplex PCR; TCRdb stores just in-frame clones and leaves some out. The D gene and trimming were derived from the DNA, and the V and J assignments and clone size from that table. This sample yields a few hundred thousand clones, of which approximately 85% are seen a single time; approximately 7.9% belongs to the top ten. There are 12 residues in the CDR3. Deletions cut 4 bases from V and 6 bases from J, with 8 bases between. CDR1 and CDR2 from the germline V gene are KGHDR and SFDVKD.

The chain links TRBV24-1 to TRBJ1-2, with D hard to call. The TCR sequence derives from a human donor in a cohort sampled during active COVID-19. Sequenced material: peripheral blood. The DNA for the CDR3 is TGTGCCACCAGTGAGGGGAGAAATGGCTACACCTTC. This encodes CATSEGRNGYTF.